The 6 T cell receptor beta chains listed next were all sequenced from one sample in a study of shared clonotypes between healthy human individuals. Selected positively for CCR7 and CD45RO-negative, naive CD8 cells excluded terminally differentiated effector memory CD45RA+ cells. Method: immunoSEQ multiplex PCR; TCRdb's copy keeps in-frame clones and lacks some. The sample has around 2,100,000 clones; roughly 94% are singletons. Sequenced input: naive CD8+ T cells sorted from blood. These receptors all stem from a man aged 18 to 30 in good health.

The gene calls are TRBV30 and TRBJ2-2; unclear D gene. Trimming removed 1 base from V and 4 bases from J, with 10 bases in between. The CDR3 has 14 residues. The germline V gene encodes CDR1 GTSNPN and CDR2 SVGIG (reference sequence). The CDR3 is CAWSAALVTGELFF. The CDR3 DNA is TGTGCCTGGAGTGCAGCCTTAGTCACCGGGGAGCTGTTTTTT. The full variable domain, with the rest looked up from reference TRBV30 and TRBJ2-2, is SQTIHQWPATLVQPVGSPLSLECTVEGTSNPNLYWYRQAAGRGLQLLFYSVGIGQISSEVPQNLSASRPQDRQFILSSKKLLLSDSGFYLCAWSAALVTGELFFGEGSRLTVL.

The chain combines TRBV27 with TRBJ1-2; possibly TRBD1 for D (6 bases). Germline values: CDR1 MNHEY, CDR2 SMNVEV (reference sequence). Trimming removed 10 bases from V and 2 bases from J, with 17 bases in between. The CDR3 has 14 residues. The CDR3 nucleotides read TGTGCCACTTACTCGACAGGACCAAACTATGGCTACACCTTC. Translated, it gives CATYSTGPNYGYTF.

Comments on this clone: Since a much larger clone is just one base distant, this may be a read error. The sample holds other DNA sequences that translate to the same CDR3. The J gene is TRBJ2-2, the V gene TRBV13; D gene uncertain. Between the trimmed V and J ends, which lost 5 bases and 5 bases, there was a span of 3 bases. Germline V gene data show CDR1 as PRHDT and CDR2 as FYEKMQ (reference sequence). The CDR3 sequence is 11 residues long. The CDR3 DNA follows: TGTGCCAGCAGCATAACCGGGGAGCTGTTTTTT. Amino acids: CASSITGELFF.

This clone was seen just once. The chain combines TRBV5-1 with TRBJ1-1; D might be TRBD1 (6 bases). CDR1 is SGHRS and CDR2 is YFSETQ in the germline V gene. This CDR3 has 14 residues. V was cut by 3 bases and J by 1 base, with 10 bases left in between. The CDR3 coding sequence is TGCGCCAGCAGCTCACGGGGGCAGAACACTGAAGCTTTCTTT. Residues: CASSSRGQNTEAFF.

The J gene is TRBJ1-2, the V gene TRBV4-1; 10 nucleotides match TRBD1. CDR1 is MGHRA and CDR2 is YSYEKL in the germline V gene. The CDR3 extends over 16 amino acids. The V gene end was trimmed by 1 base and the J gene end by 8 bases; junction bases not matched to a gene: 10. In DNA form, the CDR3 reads TGCGCCAGCAGCCAAGCCGACGACAGGGGGCTAAAGGGCTACACCTTC. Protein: CASSQADDRGLKGYTF.

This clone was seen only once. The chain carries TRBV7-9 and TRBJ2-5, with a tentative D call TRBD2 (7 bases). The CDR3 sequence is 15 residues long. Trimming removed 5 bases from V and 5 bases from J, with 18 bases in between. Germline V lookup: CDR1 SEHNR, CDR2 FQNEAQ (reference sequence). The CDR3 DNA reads TGTGCCAGCAGCCCGCGACGCGGGGGCACGGAGACCCAGTACTTC. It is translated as CASSPRRGGTETQYF. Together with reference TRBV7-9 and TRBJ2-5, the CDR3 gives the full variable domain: DTGVSQNPRHKITKRGQNVTFRCDPISEHNRLYWYRQTLGQGPEFLTYFQNEAQLEKSRLLSDRFSAERPKGSFSTLEIQRTEQGDSAMYLCASSPRRGGTETQYFGPGTRLLVL.